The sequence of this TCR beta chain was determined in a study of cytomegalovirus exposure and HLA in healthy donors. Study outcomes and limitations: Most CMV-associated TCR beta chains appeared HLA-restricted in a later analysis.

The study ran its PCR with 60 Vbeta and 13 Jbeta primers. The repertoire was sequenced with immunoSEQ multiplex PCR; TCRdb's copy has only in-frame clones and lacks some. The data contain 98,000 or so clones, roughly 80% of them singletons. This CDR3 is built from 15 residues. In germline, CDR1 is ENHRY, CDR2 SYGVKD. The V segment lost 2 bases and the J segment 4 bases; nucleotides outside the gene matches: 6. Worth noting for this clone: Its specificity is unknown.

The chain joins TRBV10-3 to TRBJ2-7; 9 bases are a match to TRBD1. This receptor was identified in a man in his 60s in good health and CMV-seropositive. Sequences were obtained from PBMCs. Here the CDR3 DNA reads TGTGCCATCAGTGAGAGGGGGACAGGGACATACGAGCAGTACTTC. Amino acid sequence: CAISERGTGTYEQYF.